Below are 24 T cell receptor beta chains sequenced from a single sample in a study of T cell repertoires in cytomegalovirus infection. No antigen is known for these receptors. Via MiXCR, TCRdb re-called the reads, giving one row per CDR3 protein. The profile shows roughly 220,000 distinct CDR3 sequences, less than 50% of them singletons. The sequences come from CD8+ T cells from cultured PBMCs, collected from culture after CMV antigen stimulation. These TCRs come from a human donor in good health (CMV status not recorded). Some clones in this sample may be carry-over from other donors' samples.

This chain uses TRBV27 with TRBJ2-1; 7 bases are a match to TRBD2. The CDR3 is 13 residues long. With 8 bases clipped from V and 7 bases from J, the junction kept 8 bases outside the gene matches. The germline V gene has CDR1 MNHEY and CDR2 SMNVEV (reference sequence). In DNA form, the CDR3 reads TGTGCCAGCGTAGGGATGCGGGGGAATGAGCAGTTCTTC. Translation: CASVGMRGNEQFF.

This chain links TRBV7-3 with TRBJ2-6; perhaps TRBD1 as D (5 bases). Germline V lookup: CDR1 SGHTA, CDR2 FQGTGA. V gave up 5 bases and J gave up 0 bases, with 14 bases separating them. This CDR3 contains 17 residues. The CDR3 region is CASSPRQPSSGANVLTF. DNA of the CDR3: TGTGCCAGCAGCCCAAGACAGCCCAGCTCTGGGGCCAACGTCCTGACTTTC.

This clonotype has just a few counts. V is TRBV7-9 and J is TRBJ2-1; D is possibly TRBD2 (5 bases). This CDR3 has 15 residues. From germline, CDR1 is SEHNR and CDR2 FQNEAQ (reference sequence). V gave up 5 bases and J gave up 5 bases, with 16 bases separating them. CDR3 DNA: TGTGCCAGCAGCAAATTAGGGCTAGCTGACAATGAGCAGTTCTTC. As protein: CASSKLGLADNEQFF.

This clonotype showed up just a few times. The chain carries TRBV27 and TRBJ1-1; 8 nucleotides match TRBD1. Trimming took 5 bases from V and 1 from J; bases not matched to a gene: 15. The CDR3 is made up of 18 amino acids. Per germline, CDR1 MNHEY and CDR2 SMNVEV (reference sequence). This chain's CDR3 is CASSNLLRTGPQNTEAFF. CDR3 coding DNA: TGTGCCAGCAGTAACCTCCTTAGGACAGGGCCTCAGAACACTGAAGCTTTCTTT.

The chain's CDR3 is CASSEGLAGAETQYF. The CDR3 bases are TGTGCCAGCAGTGAAGGACTAGCGGGAGCCGAGACCCAGTACTTC. The chain recombines TRBV2 with TRBJ2-5; 12 bases line up with TRBD2. The CDR3 spans 15 residues. The V and J ends lost 1 base and 5 bases, in that order; junction bases with no gene match: 2. Germline CDR1 is SNHLY and CDR2 is FYNNEI. Together with reference TRBV2 and TRBJ2-5, the CDR3 gives the full variable domain: EPEVTQTPSHQVTQMGQEVILRCVPISNHLYFYWYRQILGQKVEFLVSFYNNEISEKSEIFDDQFSVERPDGSNFTLKIRSTKLEDSAMYFCASSEGLAGAETQYFGPGTRLLVL.

The CDR3 bases are TGTGCTAGTGGTTTGGTGGTCCTACTTCAGGTTAACACTGAAGCTTTCTTT. This gives the protein CASGLVVLLQVNTEAFF. The chain recombines TRBV12-5 with TRBJ1-1; D call uncertain. The germline V and J ends were trimmed by 0 bases and 2 bases, with 16 bases remaining between them. Looked up from germline, CDR1 is LGHNT and CDR2 is FRNRAP. The CDR3 is 17 amino acids.

This clonotype was recorded a few times. The J gene is TRBJ2-7, the V gene TRBV6-5; tentatively, D is TRBD1 (6 bases). Germline values: CDR1 MNHEY, CDR2 SVGAGI. The germline V and J ends were trimmed by 4 bases and 6 bases, with 16 bases remaining between them. This CDR3 has 14 amino acids. The CDR3, as DNA: TGTGCCAGCAGTTCCGGGGACATGACTTCCGAGCAGTACTTC. This translates into CASSSGDMTSEQYF.

This clonotype appeared a single time. The junction shows a germline mismatch at one end, possibly a read error. The J gene is TRBJ2-7, the V gene TRBV20-1; D ambiguous. The germline gives CDR1 DFQATT, CDR2 SNEGSKA (reference sequence). The CDR3 is made up of 11 amino acids. The CDR3 nucleotides are TGCAGTGCTAGATCACACTACGAGCACTACTTC. The encoded protein is CSARSHYEHYF.

This clonotype was observed once. The chain combines TRBV12-3 or TRBV12-4 with TRBJ1-2; D may be TRBD1 (5 bases). This CDR3 contains 13 residues. The ends were cut back, 4 bases at V and 7 bases at J, with 13 bases in the middle. The chain's CDR3 is CASSSAIGAGYTF. CDR3 sequence (DNA): TGTGCCAGCAGTTCAGCTATTGGGGCTGGCTACACCTTC.

This sequence joins TRBV27 and TRBJ1-2; the D gene is possibly TRBD1 (6 bases). CDR3 length: 16 amino acids. Deletions cut 3 bases from V and 3 bases from J, with 17 bases between. Germline lookup yields CDR1 MNHEY and CDR2 SMNVEV (reference sequence). CDR3 nucleotides: TGTGCCAGCAGTTTTCAATTTTCCACAGGGTACTATGGCTACACCTTC. It specifies CASSFQFSTGYYGYTF.

Here the CDR3 reads CASSGTGYNEQFF. The CDR3 nucleotides read TGTGCCAGCAGTGGGACGGGATACAATGAGCAGTTCTTC. This chain links TRBV6-1 with TRBJ2-1; D is possibly TRBD2 (5 bases). The ends were cut back, 4 bases at V and 4 bases at J, with 8 bases in the middle. The CDR3 totals 13 residues. The germline CDR1 and CDR2 sequences are MNHNS and SASEGT.

This clonotype has ten or more counts. The chain combines TRBV5-1 with TRBJ2-7, with unresolved D. Per the germline V gene, CDR1 is SGHRS and CDR2 is YFSETQ. Trimming shortened V by 1 base and J by 0 bases, and 8 bases separated the two germline ends. This CDR3 has 14 residues. For the CDR3, the DNA is TGCGCCAGCAGCTTGCGGCAGAGCTCCTACGAGCAGTACTTC. Encoded protein: CASSLRQSSYEQYF.

The chain links TRBV5-4 to TRBJ2-3; D gene ambiguous. Germline V gene sequence: CDR1 SGHNT, CDR2 YYREEE (reference sequence). The V end lost 6 bases, the J end lost 0 bases, and 17 bases lay between the germline ends. The CDR3 contains 16 residues. The CDR3 is CASNPASDFSTDTQYF. Here the CDR3 DNA reads TGTGCCAGCAATCCGGCGAGCGACTTTAGCACAGATACGCAGTATTTT.

The chain has TRBV4-1 and TRBJ2-3; TRBD1 aligns across 9 bases. The V segment lost 4 bases and the J segment 5 bases; nucleotides outside the gene matches: 7. Germline CDR1 and CDR2: MGHRA and YSYEKL. The CDR3 sequence is 15 residues long. The CDR3: CASSLRDRDIDTQYF. The DNA for the CDR3 is TGCGCCAGCAGCCTCCGGGACAGGGATATAGATACGCAGTATTTT.

This CDR3 is CASSEDSNYEQYF. In nucleotides, the CDR3 is TGTGCCAGCAGCGAAGACAGCAACTACGAGCAGTACTTC. The rearrangement links TRBV5-4 to TRBJ2-7; a weak D match, TRBD1 (5 bases). This CDR3 has 13 residues. V was trimmed by 4 bases and J by 3 bases, leaving 11 bases between them. Germline CDR1 SGHNT, CDR2 YYREEE (reference sequence).

The V and J genes are TRBV6-5 and TRBJ2-1; perhaps TRBD2 as D (5 bases). Germline V gene sequence: CDR1 MNHEY, CDR2 SVGAGI. Trimming pared 0 bases from V and 10 bases from J, leaving 10 bases between. This CDR3 contains 13 residues. CDR3 DNA: TGTGCCAGCAGTTACTCGGACTCGCACGAGCAGTTCTTC. Amino acids: CASSYSDSHEQFF.

Only a few counts were recorded for this clonotype. The genes are TRBV4-1 and TRBJ1-1; D gene unclear. V dropped 0 bases and J dropped 0 bases, with 8 bases sitting between them. Germline V CDR1 and CDR2: MGHRA, YSYEKL. The CDR3 extends over 15 amino acids. CDR3 coding DNA: TGCGCCAGCAGCCAAGAGTGGCAGGTGAACACTGAAGCTTTCTTT. Translated: CASSQEWQVNTEAFF.

The chain links TRBV29-1 to TRBJ2-7; 8 bases fit TRBD2. J was trimmed by 3 bases and V by 7 bases; bases with no gene match: 8. Germline V gene lookup returns CDR1 SQVTM and CDR2 ANQGSEA. This CDR3 comprises 13 residues. The CDR3 here is CSAGGGQNYEQYF. The CDR3 DNA reads as TGCAGCGCCGGGGGGGGCCAGAACTACGAGCAGTACTTC.

The J gene is TRBJ2-7, the V gene TRBV7-6; TRBD1 agrees at 8 bases. Trimming at V came to 4 bases and at J to 2 bases, leaving 7 bases not matched to a gene. The CDR3 contains 15 residues. Germline V gene lookup returns CDR1 SGHVS and CDR2 FNYEAQ. CDR3 coding DNA: TGTGCCAGCAGCTCCGGACAGGGCAATACCTACGAGCAGTACTTC. It codes for CASSSGQGNTYEQYF.

The chain has TRBV29-1 and TRBJ1-1; no clear D gene. The germline CDR1 and CDR2 sequences are SQVTM and ANQGSEA. The CDR3 covers 13 residues. The V end lost 8 bases, the J end lost 1 base, and 14 bases lay between the germline ends. CDR3 sequence reads: CSSRRRRNTEAFF. The CDR3 nucleotides are TGCAGCTCCAGAAGGAGGAGGAACACTGAAGCTTTCTTT. Full variable domain (remainder filled in from reference TRBV29-1 and TRBJ1-1): SAVISQKPSRDICQRGTSLTIQCQVDSQVTMMFWYRQQPGQSLTLIATANQGSEATYESGFVIDKFPISRPNLTFSTLTVSNMSPEDSSIYLCSSRRRRNTEAFFGQGTRLTVV.

The chain links TRBV7-9 to TRBJ2-1; 9 bases are shared with TRBD2. Germline CDR1 and CDR2: SEHNR and FQNEAQ (reference sequence). V lost 1 base to trimming and J lost 12 bases; unmatched junction nucleotides: 7. The CDR3 runs to 14 residues. CDR3 coding DNA: TGTGCCAGCAGCTTAGTTCTAGCGGGATACGGGCAGTTCTTC. Encoded protein: CASSLVLAGYGQFF.

The table lists this clonotype with a few counts. As DNA, the CDR3 is TGCGCCAGCAGCTTGGAGGGAACGGGCGAGGAAAAACTGTTTTTT. Its translation is CASSLEGTGEEKLFF. V usage is TRBV5-1 and J usage is TRBJ1-4, with D hard to call. Per the germline V gene, CDR1 is SGHRS and CDR2 is YFSETQ. With 0 bases removed from V and 8 bases from J, the gap between germline ends came to 14 bases. The length of the CDR3 is 15 residues.

This clonotype came up a few times. The chain joins TRBV28 to TRBJ2-2, with D hard to call. The CDR3 runs to 14 residues. CDR1 is MDHEN, CDR2 SYDVKM, per germline. V dropped 4 bases and J dropped 4 bases, with 10 bases sitting between them. The CDR3 DNA reads TGTGCCAGCAGTTGGCTTGGCGGCACCGGGGAGCTGTTTTTT. As protein: CASSWLGGTGELFF.

Ten or more counts support this clonotype. The chain carries TRBV7-6 and TRBJ2-3, with D uncertain. CDR3 length: 15 amino acids. CDR1 and CDR2 (germline): SGHVS, FNYEAQ. The ends were cut back, 0 bases at V and 4 bases at J, with 11 bases in the middle. CDR3 sequence: CASSLAGIQADTQYF. In DNA, the CDR3 is TGTGCCAGCAGCTTAGCTGGAATTCAAGCAGATACGCAGTATTTT. Supplemented by reference TRBV7-6 and TRBJ2-3, the full variable domain reads GAGVSQSPRYKVTKRGQDVALRCDPISGHVSLYWYRQALGQGPEFLTYFNYEAQQDKSGLPNDRFSAERPEGSISTLTIQRTEQRDSAMYRCASSLAGIQADTQYFGPGTRLTVL.